The entry below gives a single TCR beta chain sequence along with its context. The data were taken from a study of blood T cell repertoires in COVID-19. About the research overall: PBMCs, B-cell-depleted T cells, or T cells were the source of the cDNA or gDNA that made up the material.

In the study's own analysis: The authors estimated nucleated cell counts from reference gene primer amplification. The repertoire was sequenced with immunoSEQ multiplex PCR; TCRdb's copy has only in-frame clones and lacks some. For V, J and clone size, that table is used; D and trimming come from the DNA. Of tens of thousands of clones listed, around nine tenths are singletons. The germline CDR1 and CDR2 sequences are MNHEY and SVGEGT. CDR3 length equals 14 residues. V dropped 6 bases and J dropped 8; count of bases not matched to a gene: 5. Sequencing was carried out using peripheral blood. The clonotype originates from a man in his 60s with active or convalescent COVID-19. This chain joins TRBV6-2 or TRBV6-3 and TRBJ1-6; TRBD1 agrees at 9 bases. The CDR3 is CASSPQGADSPLHF. The CDR3 DNA reads as TGTGCCAGCAGCCCACAGGGGGCCGATTCACCCCTCCACTTT.